These 9 T cell receptor beta chains were sequenced from one sample in a study of blood T cell repertoires in COVID-19. Profiling relied on immunoSEQ multiplex PCR, and the TCRdb table lists in-frame clones only, not all of them. Counted here are about 320,000 clones, under 90% occurring once; the ten biggest clones make up around 10%. The sample consisted of peripheral blood. Source of these receptors: a woman in her 30s with COVID-19, enrolled during active disease.

The rearrangement uses TRBV18 and TRBJ1-4, with a possible D match to TRBD1 (5 bases). V was trimmed by 6 bases and J by 7 bases, leaving 21 bases between them. CDR1 and CDR2 (germline): KGHSH, LQKENI. CDR3 length: 16 residues. CDR3 protein: CASSLFESAGLEKLFF. CDR3 DNA: TGTGCCAGCTCCCTTTTTGAGTCCGCGGGGCTTGAAAAACTGTTTTTT.

The V and J genes are TRBV2 and TRBJ2-2, with a tentative D call TRBD2 (6 bases). V shed 3 bases and J shed 6 bases, with 14 bases lying between them. Germline V gene data show CDR1 as SNHLY and CDR2 as FYNNEI. The length of the CDR3 is 15 residues. Here the CDR3 DNA reads TGTGCCAGCAGTGACCCGGGGGTGGGTGCCGGGGAGCTGTTTTTT. Its protein is CASSDPGVGAGELFF.

The chain couples TRBV29-1 to TRBJ1-2; unclear D gene. Trimming removed 4 bases from V and 7 bases from J, with 25 bases in between. Germline V gene data show CDR1 as SQVTM and CDR2 as ANQGSEA. This CDR3 has 16 residues. CDR3 coding DNA: TGCAGCGTTGGTGGTGGGCGATCGGGAGATTCTGGTGGCTACACCTTC. Amino acids: CSVGGGRSGDSGGYTF.

This clone appeared once. This rearrangement joins TRBV4-2 to TRBJ1-5; TRBD1 matches 7 bases. The CDR3 extends over 16 amino acids. Germline V gives CDR1 LGHNA, CDR2 YNFKEQ. The trim removed 4 bases at V and 0 bases at J, leaving 6 bases unmatched. The CDR3 region is CASSPTGTASNQPQHF. The CDR3 DNA is TGTGCCAGCAGCCCCACGGGGACAGCTAGCAATCAGCCCCAGCATTTT.

V and J are TRBV18 and TRBJ2-7; tentatively, D is TRBD2 (5 bases). CDR1 and CDR2 from the germline V gene are KGHSH and LQKENI. V dropped 1 base and J dropped 6 bases, with 16 bases sitting between them. The CDR3 totals 15 residues. The CDR3 sequence: CASSPLKLGSGEQYF. CDR3 nucleotide sequence: TGTGCCAGCTCACCACTCAAACTGGGAAGCGGCGAGCAGTACTTC.

The rearrangement links TRBV2 to TRBJ1-6; 12 bases match TRBD1. Germline-derived CDR1 and CDR2 are SNHLY and FYNNEI. The CDR3 has 18 amino acids. V lost 6 bases and J lost 4; bases outside the gene matches: 10. The CDR3 region has the DNA TGTGCCAGCAGGCATGGGACAGGGGGCGTTTCGTATAATTCACCCCTCCACTTT. Residues: CASRHGTGGVSYNSPLHF.

The chain joins TRBV7-8 to TRBJ2-3; 9 bases align to TRBD1. The V gene's germline CDR1 is SGHVS and CDR2 FQNEAQ. The V and J ends lost 5 bases and 4 bases, in that order; junction bases with no gene match: 13. CDR3 length: 17 amino acids. DNA of the CDR3: TGTGCCAGCAGCGACCCCGCGACAGGGGGTGGGCCAGATACGCAGTATTTT. Its protein is CASSDPATGGGPDTQYF. The full variable domain, rest sourced from reference TRBV7-8 and TRBJ2-3, is GAGVSQSPRYKVAKRGQDVALRCDPISGHVSLFWYQQALGQGPEFLTYFQNEAQLDKSGLPSDRFFAERPEGSVSTLKIQRTQQEDSAVYLCASSDPATGGGPDTQYFGPGTRLTVL.

The V and J genes are TRBV6-4 and TRBJ2-1, with D hard to call. The CDR3 contains 15 residues. Per the germline V gene, CDR1 is MRHNA and CDR2 is SNTAGT. V lost 3 bases to trimming and J lost 2 bases, with 11 bases between them. The CDR3 DNA reads TGTGCCAGCAGTGATGGCCTGGGCCCCTACAATGAGCAGTTCTTC. Translation gives CASSDGLGPYNEQFF.

The gene calls are TRBV6-5 and TRBJ1-6; D not certain. Per germline, CDR1 MNHEY and CDR2 SVGAGI. The CDR3 consists of 15 residues. V was pared by 0 bases and J by 7 bases, with 10 bases between. CDR3 nucleotide sequence: TGTGCCAGCAGTTACTCGATTCAGAACAATTCACCCCTCCACTTT. Translating it yields CASSYSIQNNSPLHF.